This passage covers 22 T cell receptor beta chains from one sample sequenced in a study of blood T cell repertoires in COVID-19. Assay: immunoSEQ multiplex PCR; the TCRdb copy retains only in-frame clones and omits some. The sample shows about 220,000 clones, roughly nine tenths of them seen only once. The sequenced sample consisted of PBMCs or T cells enriched from blood (not recorded which). Receptors were obtained from a woman between 18 and 29 years old in a cohort exposed to, infected with or recovered from COVID-19 (not recorded which).

The CDR3 bases are TGTGCCAGCAGTTACGCAGGGAATCAGCCCCAGCATTTT. It specifies CASSYAGNQPQHF. The rearrangement joins TRBV6-5 to TRBJ1-5, with D perhaps matching TRBD1 (5 bases). The CDR3 length is 13 residues. The germline V gene has CDR1 MNHEY and CDR2 SVGAGI. V was cut by 2 bases and J by 4 bases, with 6 bases left in between.

This chain connects TRBV2 to TRBJ1-1; 7 bases are a match to TRBD1. Germline V CDR1 and CDR2: SNHLY, FYNNEI. This CDR3 has 12 residues. Unmatched junction bases numbered 6, after V lost 6 bases and J lost 8 bases. The chain's CDR3 is CASSHRQGEAFF. CDR3 bases: TGTGCCAGCAGCCACCGACAGGGCGAAGCTTTCTTT.

The DNA of the CDR3 is TGTGCCAGCAGCCGTCGACAGGGGGGGACGGATACGCAGTATTTT. Residues: CASSRRQGGTDTQYF. V usage is TRBV3-1 (or the pseudogene TRBV3-2) and J usage is TRBJ2-3; 9 nucleotides line up with TRBD1. V gave up 4 bases and J gave up 6 bases; unmatched junction bases: 8. The CDR3 contains 15 residues. Germline CDR1 LGHDT, CDR2 YNNKEL (reference sequence).

The V and J genes are TRBV5-1 and TRBJ2-7, with a tentative D call TRBD1 (6 bases). The CDR3 sequence is 14 residues long. Germline lookup yields CDR1 SGHRS and CDR2 YFSETQ. V lost 4 bases to trimming and J lost 4 bases, with 15 bases between them. The CDR3 nucleotides are TGCGCCAGCAGCCCCCTGACGAGGGGGTACGAGCAGTACTTC. Its protein product is CASSPLTRGYEQYF.

The chain combines TRBV7-3 with TRBJ2-1, with D perhaps matching TRBD1 (6 bases). The V end lost 0 bases, the J end lost 10 bases, and 13 bases lay between the germline ends. The CDR3 totals 14 residues. Per the germline V gene, CDR1 is SGHTA and CDR2 is FQGTGA. The CDR3 reads CASSLTATGTEQFF. The DNA of the CDR3 is TGTGCCAGCAGCTTAACCGCGACAGGAACCGAGCAGTTCTTC.

The genes are TRBV27 and TRBJ2-2; 13 nucleotides align to TRBD2. CDR1 MNHEY and CDR2 SMNVEV come from the germline V gene (reference sequence). This CDR3 spans 18 amino acids. With 5 bases clipped from V and 0 bases from J, the junction kept 6 bases outside the gene matches. CDR3 sequence: CASSTGLAGVTNTGELFF. The DNA for the CDR3 is TGTGCCAGCAGTACTGGACTAGCGGGAGTGACGAACACCGGGGAGCTGTTTTTT.

The rearrangement uses TRBV7-9 and TRBJ1-2, with no clear D. Trimming removed 5 bases at V and 12 bases at J, with 4 bases between. This CDR3 contains 8 residues. Germline assignment: CDR1 SEHNR and CDR2 FQNEAQ (reference sequence). The CDR3 region is CASSHHTF. The CDR3 DNA reads TGTGCCAGCAGCCATCACACCTTC.

The chain has TRBV6-5 and TRBJ1-3; D may be TRBD1 (6 bases). CDR1 and CDR2 from the germline V gene are MNHEY and SVGAGI. The CDR3 runs 14 residues. Trimming left V 5 bases short and J 1 base short, with 9 bases between. CDR3 amino acids: CASSKGESGNTIYF. The CDR3 DNA reads as TGTGCCAGCAGTAAGGGGGAGTCTGGAAACACCATATATTTT.

V and J are TRBV6-5 and TRBJ2-1, with TRBD2 identical over 10 bases. The CDR3 loop spans 15 amino acids. V was clipped by 11 bases and J by 8 bases; unmatched bases: 15. Germline CDR1 and CDR2: MNHEY and SVGAGI. For the CDR3, the DNA is TGTGCCGCGGCACGTCAGCGGGGGGGTTGGGATGAGCAGTTCTTC. It specifies CAAARQRGGWDEQFF.

The chain has TRBV2 and TRBJ2-7; weak D call: TRBD1 (5 bases). The CDR3 covers 16 residues. CDR1 is SNHLY, CDR2 FYNNEI, per germline. The V gene lost 3 bases and the J gene lost 2 bases, with 17 bases spanning the gap. The CDR3 protein is CASSDMGQTETYEQYF. CDR3 nucleotide sequence: TGTGCCAGCAGTGACATGGGGCAGACTGAGACCTACGAGCAGTACTTC.

This chain uses TRBV5-1 with TRBJ2-7, with 12 nucleotides matching TRBD2. Germline V gene sequence: CDR1 SGHRS, CDR2 YFSETQ. The CDR3 is 15 amino acids. The trim removed 4 bases at V and 3 bases at J, leaving 5 bases unmatched. CDR3 in DNA: TGCGCCAGCAGCCGAGGACTAGCGGGACTCTACGAGCAGTACTTC. This translates into CASSRGLAGLYEQYF. The whole variable domain, filled in from reference TRBV5-1 and TRBJ2-7, reads KAGVTQTPRYLIKTRGQQVTLSCSPISGHRSVSWYQQTPGQGLQFLFEYFSETQRNKGNFPGRFSGRQFSNSRSEMNVSTLELGDSALYLCASSRGLAGLYEQYFGPGTRLTVT.

V usage is TRBV3-1 (or the pseudogene TRBV3-2) and J usage is TRBJ1-2, with a weak D call TRBD1 (5 bases). Germline V gene data show CDR1 as LGHDT and CDR2 as YNNKEL (reference sequence). Trimming left V 4 bases short and J 7 bases short, with 13 bases between. There are 13 residues in the CDR3. The CDR3 DNA sequence: TGTGCCAGCAGCCCCTCGGGGGGAGGTGGCTACACCTTC. Protein: CASSPSGGGGYTF.

The chain carries TRBV7-6 and TRBJ1-2; 8 bases align to TRBD1. The CDR3 consists of 14 residues. Unmatched junction bases numbered 9, after V lost 6 bases and J lost 6 bases. Germline assignment: CDR1 SGHVS and CDR2 FNYEAQ. CDR3 coding DNA: TGTGCCAGCAGTCAGACCTCAGGGGGCCATGGCTACACCTTC. It specifies CASSQTSGGHGYTF.

V usage is TRBV2 and J usage is TRBJ1-2; possibly TRBD1 for D (5 bases). Between the trimmed V and J ends, which lost 0 bases and 6 bases, there was a span of 11 bases. Germline CDR1 SNHLY, CDR2 FYNNEI. This CDR3 comprises 14 residues. CDR3 in amino acids: CASSEAQGANGYTF. As DNA, the CDR3 is TGTGCCAGCAGTGAAGCGCAAGGGGCGAATGGCTACACCTTC.

The chain joins TRBV2 to TRBJ1-2; D remains ambiguous. CDR1 SNHLY and CDR2 FYNNEI come from the germline V gene. V gave up 2 bases and J gave up 8 bases, with 9 bases separating them. CDR3 length: 12 amino acids. The CDR3 bases are TGTGCCAGCAGTGAAAGGGAGGGAGGCTACACCTTC. As protein: CASSEREGGYTF.

The CDR3 DNA reads TGTGCCAGTAGTATCTTGGCGGGAGGGGCCTACGAGCAGTACTTC. Translated, it gives CASSILAGGAYEQYF. V is TRBV19 and J is TRBJ2-7, with 9 bases that match TRBD2. This CDR3 spans 15 amino acids. J was trimmed by 2 bases and V by 3 bases; bases with no gene match: 5. Germline lookup yields CDR1 LNHDA and CDR2 SQIVND (reference sequence). The entire variable domain, with the rest obtained from reference TRBV19 and TRBJ2-7, is as follows: DGGITQSPKYLFRKEGQNVTLSCEQNLNHDAMYWYRQDPGQGLRLIYYSQIVNDFQKGDIAEGYSVSREKKESFPLTVTSAQKNPTAFYLCASSILAGGAYEQYFGPGTRLTVT.

Only a few counts were recorded for this clone. The rearrangement joins TRBV10-3 to TRBJ2-1; TRBD2 matches at 10 bases. Germline V gene lookup returns CDR1 ENHRY and CDR2 SYGVKD. The CDR3 runs 17 residues. The V gene end was trimmed by 4 bases and the J gene end by 1 base; junction bases not matched to a gene: 7. The CDR3 reads CAISGQREGLSYNEQFF. DNA for the CDR3: TGTGCCATCAGTGGCCAGCGGGAGGGCCTGTCCTACAATGAGCAGTTCTTC.

The chain has TRBV29-1 and TRBJ2-2; D remains unclear. The CDR3 extends over 12 amino acids. Trimming removed 3 bases from V and 2 bases from J, with 4 bases in between. The germline V gene encodes CDR1 SQVTM and CDR2 ANQGSEA. The CDR3 DNA sequence: TGCAGCGTTGACCCTAACACCGGGGAGCTGTTTTTT. Amino acids: CSVDPNTGELFF.

The chain uses TRBV5-1 and TRBJ2-6; possibly TRBD2 for D (6 bases). The CDR3 length is 16 residues. V gave up 4 bases and J gave up 0 bases, with 11 bases separating them. Germline CDR1 and CDR2: SGHRS and YFSETQ. The CDR3 loop is CASSTGLRSGANVLTF. The CDR3 nucleotides read TGCGCCAGCAGCACGGGACTTCGCTCTGGGGCCAACGTCCTGACTTTC. The full variable domain, in which reference TRBV5-1 and TRBJ2-6 provide the parts outside the CDR3, is KAGVTQTPRYLIKTRGQQVTLSCSPISGHRSVSWYQQTPGQGLQFLFEYFSETQRNKGNFPGRFSGRQFSNSRSEMNVSTLELGDSALYLCASSTGLRSGANVLTFGAGSRLTVL.

The genes are TRBV7-8 and TRBJ1-4, with 7 bases aligning to TRBD1. V was pared by 3 bases and J by 8 bases, with 12 bases of the junction left unmatched. The germline gives CDR1 SGHVS, CDR2 FQNEAQ. This CDR3 region has 16 residues. CDR3 bases: TGTGCCAGCAGCTTCGGAGCTACAGGGGCGGGAGAAAAACTGTTTTTT. It specifies CASSFGATGAGEKLFF.

This clone showed up just once. The V and J genes are TRBV7-9 and TRBJ2-1; D remains ambiguous. The CDR3 is 14 amino acids. Trimming left V 1 base short and J 8 bases short, with 12 bases between. Germline CDR1 reads SEHNR; CDR2 reads FQNEAQ (reference sequence). CDR3 loop: CASSLDSTADEQFF. As DNA, the CDR3 is TGTGCCAGCAGCTTAGATTCTACGGCGGATGAGCAGTTCTTC.

V is TRBV28 and J is TRBJ1-1, with unresolved D. The CDR3 sequence is 13 residues long. The V end was cut by 7 bases, the J end by 2 bases, with 11 bases between. Germline loops: CDR1 MDHEN, CDR2 SYDVKM. The CDR3 sequence is CASTLLPNTEAFF. CDR3 DNA sequence: TGTGCCAGCACACTATTGCCAAACACTGAAGCTTTCTTT.